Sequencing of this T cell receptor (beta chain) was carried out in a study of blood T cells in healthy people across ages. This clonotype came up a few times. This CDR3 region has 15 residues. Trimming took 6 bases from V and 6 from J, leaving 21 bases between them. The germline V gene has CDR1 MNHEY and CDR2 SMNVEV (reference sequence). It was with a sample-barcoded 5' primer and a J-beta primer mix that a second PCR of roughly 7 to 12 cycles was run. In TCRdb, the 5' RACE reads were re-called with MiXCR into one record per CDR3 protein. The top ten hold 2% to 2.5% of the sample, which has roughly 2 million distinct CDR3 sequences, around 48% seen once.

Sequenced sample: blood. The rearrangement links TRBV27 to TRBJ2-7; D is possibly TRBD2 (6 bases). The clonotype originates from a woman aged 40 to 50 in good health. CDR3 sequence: CASSSPVGWGGEQYF. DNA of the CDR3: TGTGCCAGCAGCTCCCCGGTCGGTTGGGGAGGCGAGCAGTACTTC.